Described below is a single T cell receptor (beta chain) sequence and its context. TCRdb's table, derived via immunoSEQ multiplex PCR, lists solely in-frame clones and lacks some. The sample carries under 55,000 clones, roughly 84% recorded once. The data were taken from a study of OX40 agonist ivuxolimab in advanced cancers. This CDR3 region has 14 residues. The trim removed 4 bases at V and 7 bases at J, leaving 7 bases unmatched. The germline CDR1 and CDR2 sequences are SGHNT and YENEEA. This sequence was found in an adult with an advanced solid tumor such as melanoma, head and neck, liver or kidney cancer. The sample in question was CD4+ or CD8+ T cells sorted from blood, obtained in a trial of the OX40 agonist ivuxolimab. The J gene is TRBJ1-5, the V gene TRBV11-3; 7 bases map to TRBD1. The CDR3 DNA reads TGTGCCAGCAGCTCAGGGGGGACGGGACAGCCCCAGCATTTT. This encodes CASSSGGTGQPQHF.